The entry below gives a single TCR beta chain sequence along with its context. Its antigen is currently not known. One base away there is no much larger clone; base qualities are not given. Including cysteine and phenylalanine, the CDR3 has 14 amino acids. Only the CDR3 DNA stays, 42 bases, in frame from base 1. CDR1 and CDR2 (SGHTA, FQGNSA) derive from the germline V gene. V is pruned by 1 base and J by 8 bases, leaving 5 bases of the junction without a gene match. TCRbeta CDR3 regions were amplified from genomic DNA using the immunoSEQ Assay, a bias-controlled multiplex PCR. For the original study's pipeline: Nucleated cell counts per sample were estimated from amplification of reference gene primers within the assay. To quantify the absolute abundance of each unique TCRbeta CDR3 rearrangement, sequence reads were collapsed and filtered. For each sample, productive Simpson clonality was calculated by taking the square root of Simpson's diversity index across productive rearrangements. The table comes from immuneACCESS by way of TCRdb, which keeps in-frame sequences with V and J called. Part of the clones is missing from these tables; in studies checked, under half for an unresolved V gene and the rest for unknown reasons. The V and J calls and the clone size are those of that table, but D and trimming were determined from the DNA. For this sample the table gives 200,000 to 300,000 clones, of which 90% were detected only once. The leading ten clones occupy roughly 3.9% of the sample.

These data come from a study of blood T cell repertoires in COVID-19 (TCRdb year 2020). Study-level background: Samples covering the acute and convalescent phases of COVID-19 were provided by collaborators in the United States, Italy and Spain. Where HLA class I and class II types were available, the types were taken from metadata supplied by the sample provider, not from assay-based typing. The dataset comprised deeply sampled blood TCRbeta repertoires from subjects exposed to, actively infected with, or recovered from COVID-19. The samples were drawn from the first 160 participants of the ongoing ImmuneRACE study and from 1,254 subjects provided by 6 global collaborators. A freely available public database, intended as a resource for researchers studying the immune response to SARS-CoV-2, is where the repertoires were released. The prospective study material was composed of cDNA or gDNA derived from T cells, B-cell-depleted T cells, or PBMCs. A de-identified subject ID, COVID-19 status, age in years and sex were almost always included in the sample metadata.

Overall study outcomes, separate from this receptor: How much clinical and demographic metadata was included differed by source and by participant, and the metadata was provided uncurated.

The collaborating institutions used their own protocols to collect whole blood in K2EDTA tubes. Collaborator samples were shipped for TCRbeta analysis as frozen whole blood, isolated PBMCs, or DNA extracted from either sample type. The V and J segments used are TRBV7-2 and TRBJ1-2; 9 central bases correspond to TRBD1. Specimen: peripheral blood. The clonotype comes from a woman in her 40s with acute or convalescent COVID-19. The CDR3 reads as follows: CASSLVQGARGYTF. The sequenced DNA: TGTGCCAGCAGCTTAGTACAGGGGGCGCGGGGCTACACCTTC.